This TCR beta chain was recorded in a study of blood T cell repertoires in COVID-19. This clone was seen a handful of times. In the source study's methods: Amplification of reference gene primers was used by the study to estimate nucleated cell counts. TCRdb's copy holds only in-frame clones and misses some; the assay was immunoSEQ multiplex PCR. That table is the source of V, J and clone size, and D and trimming were worked out from the DNA. This sample yields 250,000 to 300,000 clones, of which 80% to 85% are seen a single time; around 3.6% belongs to the top ten. With 3 bases removed from V and 3 bases from J, the gap between germline ends came to 21 bases. The CDR3 runs to 18 residues. Germline CDR1 and CDR2: MGHDK and SYGVNS.

The specimen sequenced was PBMCs or T cells enriched from blood (not recorded which). This clonotype was obtained from a man in his fifties or sixties who had recovered from COVID-19. V and J are TRBV25-1 and TRBJ1-3, with D perhaps matching TRBD1 (6 bases). The CDR3 protein is CASSEFTFAGEFGNTIYF. The CDR3 region has the DNA TGTGCCAGCAGTGAGTTCACCTTCGCAGGGGAGTTTGGAAACACCATATATTTT.